These 21 T cell receptor beta chains were all obtained from the same sample, sequenced in a study of identical twins. One entry per CDR3 protein results from TCRdb running MiXCR on the 5' RACE reads. Among hundreds of thousands of distinct CDR3 sequences listed, roughly 18% were seen once. The same sample was also used in a study of T cells expressing NK-cell markers.

The sample consisted of PBMCs. Source of these receptors: a woman younger than 30 in good health.

This sequence joins TRBV7-9 and TRBJ1-6; TRBD1 matches 8 bases. CDR1 and CDR2 (germline): SEHNR, FQNEAQ (reference sequence). The V segment lost 4 bases and the J segment 9 bases; nucleotides outside the gene matches: 5. The CDR3 has 14 residues. The CDR3 reads CASSSDRDSSPLHF. In nucleotides, the CDR3 is TGTGCCAGCAGCTCGGACAGGGACAGTTCACCCCTCCACTTT.

The rearrangement uses TRBV15 and TRBJ2-7, with D possibly TRBD1 on 6 matching bases. From germline, CDR1 is LNHNV and CDR2 YYDKDF (reference sequence). This CDR3 is built from 15 residues. Trimming stripped 0 bases from V and 6 bases from J, with 15 bases between. CDR3 in amino acids: CATSREGTKLGEQYF. The DNA of the CDR3 is TGTGCCACCAGCAGAGAGGGGACAAAGCTGGGCGAGCAGTACTTC.

This clonotype was recorded a few times. CDR3 region: CASKSSNTEAFF. CDR3 in DNA: TGTGCCAGCAAGAGTAGTAACACTGAAGCTTTCTTT. The V gene is TRBV12-3 or TRBV12-4, the J gene TRBJ1-1; D is unresolved. The CDR3 totals 12 residues. The ends were cut back, 7 bases at V and 2 bases at J, with 8 bases in the middle.

The chain couples TRBV20-1 to TRBJ2-1; maybe TRBD2 (7 bases). Between the trimmed V and J ends, which lost 0 bases and 9 bases, there was a span of 21 bases. CDR1 and CDR2 (germline): DFQATT, SNEGSKA (reference sequence). The CDR3 length is 16 residues. CDR3 nucleotide sequence: TGCAGTGCTAGAGATCAGGGGACTACTCCAGGCAGTGAGCAGTTCTTC. It is translated as CSARDQGTTPGSEQFF.

The genes are TRBV5-1 and TRBJ1-1; no firm D call. Germline CDR1 SGHRS, CDR2 YFSETQ. Trimming pared 3 bases from V and 5 bases from J, leaving 11 bases between. CDR3 length equals 13 residues. DNA of the CDR3: TGCGCCAGCAGCTCCCACACCGATACTGAAGCTTTCTTT. Residues: CASSSHTDTEAFF.

The chain links TRBV5-1 to TRBJ2-1; 8 bases line up with TRBD2. The ends lost 4 bases at V and 7 bases at J; junction bases unmatched: 10. Germline V gene lookup returns CDR1 SGHRS and CDR2 YFSETQ. The CDR3 covers 15 residues. CDR3 amino acids: CASSPGLGGRNEQFF. As DNA, the CDR3 is TGCGCCAGCAGCCCGGGACTAGGAGGACGGAATGAGCAGTTCTTC.

This clonotype occurred a few times. The chain employs TRBV7-9 and TRBJ2-7, with D tentatively TRBD1 (6 bases). Germline V gene sequence: CDR1 SEHNR, CDR2 FQNEAQ (reference sequence). This CDR3 has 16 residues. The V and J ends lost 0 bases and 0 bases respectively, with 12 bases between them. CDR3 nucleotides: TGTGCCAGCAGCTTAGCCCGGACAGCTTACTCCTACGAGCAGTACTTC. Residues: CASSLARTAYSYEQYF.

This clonotype was detected ten times or more. The V and J genes are TRBV12-3 or TRBV12-4 and TRBJ1-2; the D is unclear. Trimming took 4 bases from V and 5 from J, leaving 17 bases between them. The CDR3 consists of 15 residues. CDR3 residues: CASSSLYGETYGYTF. In DNA form, the CDR3 reads TGTGCCAGCAGTTCTCTATACGGGGAAACTTATGGCTACACCTTC.

The rearrangement uses TRBV5-1 and TRBJ2-7, with 7 positions matching TRBD2. The trim removed 7 bases at V and 4 bases at J, leaving 11 bases unmatched. Germline CDR1 reads SGHRS; CDR2 reads YFSETQ. The CDR3 totals 14 residues. The CDR3 DNA follows: TGCGCCAGCCAACTAGCGCCAGACCCTTACGAGCAGTACTTC. Translating gives CASQLAPDPYEQYF.

V gene TRBV5-4 combines with J gene TRBJ2-3; 10 bases fit TRBD2. V lost 2 bases to trimming and J lost 1 base; unmatched junction nucleotides: 4. The CDR3 has 16 residues. Germline values: CDR1 SGHNT, CDR2 YYREEE (reference sequence). CDR3 amino acids: CASSLTSGRGTDTQYF. Here the CDR3 DNA reads TGTGCCAGCAGCTTAACAAGCGGGAGGGGCACAGATACGCAGTATTTT.

This sequence joins TRBV7-2 and TRBJ2-4; 10 nucleotides line up with TRBD2. With 5 bases clipped from V and 1 base from J, the junction kept 5 bases outside the gene matches. This CDR3 has 16 residues. Germline CDR1 and CDR2: SGHTA and FQGNSA. Here the CDR3 reads CASSEFSGGAKNIQYF. For the CDR3, the DNA is TGTGCCAGCAGCGAATTTAGCGGGGGGGCCAAAAACATTCAGTACTTC.

In its sample, this clonotype was seen a few times. V and J are TRBV13 and TRBJ2-1, with D perhaps TRBD2 (6 bases). Germline CDR1 and CDR2: PRHDT and FYEKMQ (reference sequence). This CDR3 is 23 amino acids long. Trimming left V 2 bases short and J 0 bases short, with 32 bases between. DNA of the CDR3: TGTGCCAGCAGCTTAATTTTGGGGTTGGGTTCGGTGCGGGGACCGAGCTCCTACAATGAGCAGTTCTTC. Amino acids: CASSLILGLGSVRGPSSYNEQFF.

This clonotype was seen a few times. V is TRBV7-2 and J is TRBJ1-3; D gene ambiguous. Looked up from germline, CDR1 is SGHTA and CDR2 is FQGNSA. This CDR3 contains 12 residues. Trimming took off 10 bases at V and 0 bases at J, with 7 bases between the two ends. The CDR3 region is CATPSSGNTIYF. CDR3 in DNA: TGTGCCACCCCGAGCTCTGGAAACACCATATATTTT. Filled out from reference TRBV7-2 and TRBJ1-3, the complete variable domain reads GAGVSQSPSNKVTEKGKDVELRCDPISGHTALYWYRQSLGQGLEFLIYFQGNSAPDKSGLPSDRFSAERTGGSVSTLTIQRTQQEDSAVYLCATPSSGNTIYFGEGSWLTVV.

There are a few counts of this clonotype. The chain recombines TRBV6-1 with TRBJ2-2; D remains ambiguous. Germline values: CDR1 MNHNS, CDR2 SASEGT. The germline V and J ends were trimmed by 2 bases and 4 bases, with 11 bases remaining between them. The CDR3 totals 15 residues. The chain's CDR3 is CASSESGVSTGELFF. Written as DNA, the CDR3 is TGTGCCAGCAGTGAATCCGGTGTCAGCACCGGGGAGCTGTTTTTT.

At least ten counts were recorded for this clonotype. The chain carries TRBV24-1 and TRBJ1-2; D is perhaps TRBD1 (6 bases). From germline, CDR1 is KGHDR and CDR2 SFDVKD. The CDR3 is 14 residues long. The ends were cut back, 3 bases at V and 3 bases at J, with 10 bases in the middle. The CDR3 DNA reads as TGTGCCACCAGTGATCCCAGGGGCTACTATGGCTACACCTTC. It yields the protein CATSDPRGYYGYTF.

This clonotype was detected only a few times. The rearrangement links TRBV18 to TRBJ1-1; 7 nucleotides align to TRBD1. The germline CDR1 and CDR2 sequences are KGHSH and LQKENI. V was clipped by 0 bases and J by 4 bases; unmatched bases: 8. CDR3 length: 16 residues. The CDR3 bases are TGTGCCAGCTCACCACCGTCCCAGGGGGTAATCACTGAAGCTTTCTTT. It encodes CASSPPSQGVITEAFF.

This clonotype came up a few times. This sequence joins TRBV6-2 or TRBV6-3 and TRBJ2-7; 9 bases align to TRBD2. The germline gives CDR1 MNHEY, CDR2 SVGEGT. V was clipped by 6 bases and J by 5 bases; unmatched bases: 11. There are 15 residues in the CDR3. CDR3 region: CASRFLGTSQHEQYF. CDR3 DNA sequence: TGTGCCAGCAGATTCCTCGGGACTAGCCAACACGAGCAGTACTTC.

This clonotype was recorded a few times. The V and J genes are TRBV6-2 or TRBV6-3 and TRBJ1-5, with a weak D call TRBD1 (5 bases). Trimming took 4 bases from V and 4 from J, leaving 17 bases between them. The germline CDR1 and CDR2 sequences are MNHEY and SVGEGT. The CDR3 is 16 amino acids. The CDR3 region has the DNA TGTGCCAGCAGTTTCGCAAAATGGACACGGAATCAGCCCCAGCATTTT. Its protein product is CASSFAKWTRNQPQHF.

The table lists this clonotype with a few counts. The CDR3 loop is CAISEGTASQLAQYF. CDR3 coding DNA: TGTGCCATCAGTGAAGGGACCGCATCTCAGCTAGCGCAGTATTTT. The V and J genes are TRBV10-3 and TRBJ2-3; D tentatively reads TRBD1 or TRBD2 (5 bases each). The CDR3 consists of 15 residues. Germline V CDR1 and CDR2: ENHRY, SYGVKD. V lost 3 bases and J 10 bases, leaving 20 bases between the germline ends.

This clonotype was observed a handful of times. The chain is built from TRBV15 and TRBJ2-5, with a tentative D call TRBD2 (6 bases). V lost 9 bases and J 1 base, leaving 12 bases between the germline ends. Germline V gene lookup returns CDR1 LNHNV and CDR2 YYDKDF (reference sequence). This CDR3 has 13 amino acids. The CDR3 coding sequence is TGTGCCACTGAGGCGGGACCCCAAGAGACCCAGTACTTC. Protein product: CATEAGPQETQYF.

This chain links TRBV10-3 with TRBJ1-2; D unclear. V lost 0 bases and J 7 bases, leaving 9 bases between the germline ends. CDR3 length: 13 amino acids. Per the germline V gene, CDR1 is ENHRY and CDR2 is SYGVKD. The CDR3 DNA sequence: TGTGCCATCAGTGAGTCAGGGATGGGTGGCTACACCTTC. Translated: CAISESGMGGYTF.